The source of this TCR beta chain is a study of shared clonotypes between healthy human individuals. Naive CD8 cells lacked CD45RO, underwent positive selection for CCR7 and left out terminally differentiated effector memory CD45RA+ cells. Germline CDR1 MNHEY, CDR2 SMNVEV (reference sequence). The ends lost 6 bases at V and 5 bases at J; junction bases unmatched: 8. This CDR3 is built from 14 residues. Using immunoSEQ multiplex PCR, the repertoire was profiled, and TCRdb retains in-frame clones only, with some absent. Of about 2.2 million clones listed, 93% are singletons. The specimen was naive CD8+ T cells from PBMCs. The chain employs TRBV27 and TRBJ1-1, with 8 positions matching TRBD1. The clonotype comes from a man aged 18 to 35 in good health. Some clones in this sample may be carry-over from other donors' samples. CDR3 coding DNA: TGTGCCAGCAGCTTGACAGGGGCTCATACTGAAGCTTTCTTT. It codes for CASSLTGAHTEAFF.